This TCR beta chain derives from a study of T cells of healthy individuals. Via MiXCR, TCRdb re-called the 5' RACE reads, giving one row per CDR3 protein. In the table there are around 100,000 distinct CDR3 sequences, around 17% of which are singletons. This clonotype was seen more than once but under ten times. The receptor's source is a human donor in good health.

CDR3 protein: CASSIGGVEQFF. For the CDR3, the DNA is TGTGCCAGCAGTATCGGCGGGGTTGAGCAGTTCTTC. The chain carries TRBV28 and TRBJ2-1; TRBD2 is a possible D gene (6 bases). This CDR3 comprises 12 residues. Germline CDR1 reads MDHEN; CDR2 reads SYDVKM. Trimming removed 5 bases from V and 9 bases from J, with 11 bases in between.